The entry that follows covers one TCR beta chain sequence. The sample originates from a study of blood T cell repertoires in COVID-19. Study-level information: PBMCs, B-cell-depleted T cells, or T cells were the source of the cDNA or gDNA that made up the material.

This CDR3 comprises 14 residues. The V end lost 7 bases, the J end lost 7 bases, and 15 bases lay between the germline ends. Germline CDR1 and CDR2: KGHDR and SFDVKD. TCRdb keeps only in-frame clones here, not all; method: immunoSEQ multiplex PCR. The table has roughly 170,000 clones, about 86% seen once. The chain combines TRBV24-1 with TRBJ2-2; D is perhaps TRBD1 (7 bases). The sequencing sample was made of peripheral blood. The clonotype originates from an older woman with COVID-19, enrolled during active disease. The DNA for the CDR3 is TGTGCCACCAGCTTCCACAGGGGAGGCGGGGAGCTGTTTTTT. Protein product: CATSFHRGGGELFF.